This T cell receptor beta chain was sequenced in a study of blood T cells in healthy people across ages. Study-level findings and limits: A roughly linear fall in TCR beta diversity per million T cells was seen with increasing age. Strong correlation existed between TCR beta diversity and naive T cell percentage.

For the second PCR, which ran for about 6 to 12 cycles, a sample-barcoded 5' primer and a J-beta primer mix were used. Each of the samples gave a minimum of 2.5 million paired-end reads that contained CDR3. TCRdb processed the 5' RACE reads anew with MiXCR; each CDR3 protein has one entry. The sample yields about a million distinct CDR3 sequences, roughly half seen once. The sample holds one count of this clonotype. Its antigen is unknown. V lost 1 base, J lost 0 bases, and 9 bases stayed unmatched. Germline lookup yields CDR1 DFQATT and CDR2 SNEGSKA (reference sequence). This CDR3 has 18 residues. V gene TRBV20-1 combines with J gene TRBJ1-4; 9 bases map to TRBD1. This receptor was obtained from a woman aged 55-70 years in good health. The sample taken for sequencing was blood. The DNA for the CDR3 is TGCAGTGCTAGAGGGACAGGGGAAGGGAGGTCAACTAATGAAAAACTGTTTTTT. It codes for CSARGTGEGRSTNEKLFF.